Below, 20 T cell receptor beta chains from the same sample are listed, as sequenced in a study of T cell changes during pregnancy in multiple sclerosis. Only in-frame clones appear in the TCRdb table, and some are missing; sequencing was by immunoSEQ multiplex PCR. The table lists approximately 51,000 clones, around 93% of them singletons, with around 1.9% in the top ten. The source was peripheral blood, collected in the second trimester of pregnancy. The receptors here all came from a female donor with multiple sclerosis, enrolled in a pregnancy study.

The rearrangement links TRBV13 to TRBJ2-2; 13 nucleotides align to TRBD2. CDR3 size: 15 residues. Germline values: CDR1 PRHDT, CDR2 FYEKMQ (reference sequence). Unmatched junction bases numbered 5, after V lost 4 bases and J lost 9 bases. CDR3 bases: TGTGCCAGCAGCTGGACTAGCGGGAGTTTTAGGGAGCTGTTTTTT. Its protein product is CASSWTSGSFRELFF.

The chain uses TRBV27 and TRBJ2-7; 7 bases align to TRBD2. CDR3 length equals 15 residues. The germline gives CDR1 MNHEY, CDR2 SMNVEV (reference sequence). Germline trimming cut 5 bases from V and 2 bases from J; bases unmatched to any gene: 9. For the CDR3, the DNA is TGTGCCAGCAGTCCACGCGGGAGTTACCCCTACGAGCAGTACTTC. Translated, it gives CASSPRGSYPYEQYF.

This chain connects TRBV7-2 to TRBJ2-3; no clear D. The germline V and J ends were trimmed by 1 base and 0 bases, with 11 bases remaining between them. Germline values: CDR1 SGHTA, CDR2 FQGNSA. This CDR3 region has 16 residues. CDR3 sequence reads: CASSLVPQASTDTQYF. CDR3 sequence (DNA): TGTGCCAGCAGCTTAGTTCCCCAGGCAAGCACAGATACGCAGTATTTT.

This clone was found once. The V call is TRBV21-1, the J call TRBJ1-1; the D call TRBD1 from the table was never checked on the DNA. TRBV21-1 constitutes a pseudogene. This CDR3 is built from 16 residues. This chain's CDR3 is CASSKCQGAMNTEAFF. For the CDR3, the DNA is TGTGCCAGCAGCAAATGCCAGGGGGCGATGAACACTGAAGCTTTCTTT.

The chain combines TRBV7-2 with TRBJ2-7, with a possible D match to TRBD2 (5 bases). Germline V CDR1 and CDR2: SGHTA, FQGNSA. The V gene lost 3 bases and the J gene lost 3 bases, with 15 bases spanning the gap. CDR3 size: 15 residues. The CDR3 spells CASSFAEGTIYEQYF. The DNA of the CDR3 is TGTGCCAGCAGCTTTGCAGAGGGAACTATCTACGAGCAGTACTTC.

This CDR3 reads CASSLGGLDTDTQYF. The CDR3 coding sequence is TGTGCCAGCAGCTTAGGAGGTTTAGACACAGATACGCAGTATTTT. The rearrangement links TRBV11-3 to TRBJ2-3; D unresolved. Germline V lookup: CDR1 SGHNT, CDR2 YENEEA. This CDR3 is 15 amino acids long. Trimming cost V 1 base and J 2 bases, with 10 bases left between them.

Notes on this clone: Sequence at one end of the junction differs from germline and may be a read error. The chain combines TRBV11-3 with TRBJ2-7, with 15 bases matching TRBD2. The germline gives CDR1 SGHNT, CDR2 YENEEA. CDR3 length: 19 residues. The CDR3 sequence: CASGLVGLAGGGFSYEQYF. DNA of the CDR3: TGTGCCAGCGGCTTAGTGGGACTAGCGGGAGGAGGATTCTCCTACGAGCAGTACTTC.

The gene calls are TRBV11-3 and TRBJ2-3; 10 bases are shared with TRBD1. After removal of 5 bases from V and 1 base from J, the junction contained 9 bases not matched to a gene. The CDR3 is made up of 17 amino acids. CDR1 is SGHNT and CDR2 is YENEEA in the germline V gene. The CDR3 is CASSHGTGVSGTDTQYF. DNA of the CDR3: TGTGCCAGCAGCCACGGGACAGGGGTTAGCGGCACAGATACGCAGTATTTT.

The chain recombines TRBV29-1 with TRBJ1-4; possibly TRBD1 for D (6 bases). The germline CDR1 and CDR2 sequences are SQVTM and ANQGSEA. The CDR3 is made up of 12 amino acids. Between the trimmed V and J ends, which lost 6 bases and 8 bases, there was a span of 13 bases. CDR3 sequence reads: CSVLQGWEKLFF. DNA for the CDR3: TGCAGCGTACTACAGGGTTGGGAAAAACTGTTTTTT.

The chain recombines TRBV2 with TRBJ2-2, with D maybe TRBD2 (6 bases). Deletions cut 6 bases from V and 2 bases from J, with 16 bases between. The CDR3 runs 16 residues. CDR1 is SNHLY and CDR2 is FYNNEI in the germline V gene. The CDR3 region is CASSQPGALNTGELFF. The CDR3 DNA sequence: TGTGCCAGCAGCCAACCGGGAGCCCTTAACACCGGGGAGCTGTTTTTT.

The chain recombines TRBV29-1 with TRBJ1-4; D is undetermined. Deletions cut 7 bases from V and 0 bases from J, with 9 bases between. Germline lookup yields CDR1 SQVTM and CDR2 ANQGSEA. This CDR3 is 13 amino acids long. The CDR3 DNA reads as TGCAGCGAAGTCGGTGCAACTAATGAAAAACTGTTTTTT. Translated, it gives CSEVGATNEKLFF. Combining the CDR3 with reference TRBV29-1 and TRBJ1-4 gives the whole variable domain SAVISQKPSRDICQRGTSLTIQCQVDSQVTMMFWYRQQPGQSLTLIATANQGSEATYESGFVIDKFPISRPNLTFSTLTVSNMSPEDSSIYLCSEVGATNEKLFFGSGTQLSVL.

V usage is TRBV18 and J usage is TRBJ2-3, with 7 bases fitting TRBD1. The V and J ends lost 3 bases and 2 bases, in that order; junction bases with no gene match: 11. The V gene's germline CDR1 is KGHSH and CDR2 LQKENI. The CDR3 contains 17 residues. The CDR3 sequence: CASSPLAGGDPTDTQYF. CDR3 coding DNA: TGTGCCAGCTCACCCCTGGCAGGGGGTGATCCCACAGATACGCAGTATTTT.

V gene TRBV7-3 combines with J gene TRBJ2-2, with TRBD2 matching 7 bases. The CDR3 has 16 amino acids. Losses at the gene ends were 1 base for V and 5 bases for J; bases not matched to a gene: 7. Germline assignment: CDR1 SGHTA and CDR2 FQGTGA. The CDR3 nucleotides read TGTGCCAGCAGCTTAAATGGCGGGAGCGGGACCGGGGAGCTGTTTTTT. The encoded protein is CASSLNGGSGTGELFF.

The chain's CDR3 is CSVQTGVSEQYF. Here the CDR3 DNA reads TGCAGCGTCCAGACAGGGGTGAGCGAGCAGTACTTC. The chain recombines TRBV29-1 with TRBJ2-7; TRBD1 matches at 8 bases. Germline CDR1 is SQVTM and CDR2 is ANQGSEA. The ends lost 6 bases at V and 6 bases at J; junction bases unmatched: 7. The CDR3 is made up of 12 amino acids.

The gene calls are TRBV5-6 and TRBJ1-5; D is undetermined. Per the germline V gene, CDR1 is SGHDT and CDR2 is YYEEEE. The CDR3 runs to 14 residues. V was cut by 2 bases and J by 4 bases, with 10 bases left in between. The CDR3 nucleotides are TGTGCCAGCAGCTTTCGGGGTGCTAATCAGCCCCAGCATTTT. Residues: CASSFRGANQPQHF.

V is TRBV7-2 and J is TRBJ2-7, with 14 bases fitting TRBD2. The V gene end was trimmed by 3 bases and the J gene end by 6 bases; junction bases not matched to a gene: 1. Germline V gene data show CDR1 as SGHTA and CDR2 as FQGNSA. This CDR3 is 14 amino acids long. The CDR3 nucleotides are TGTGCCAGCAGCTTGACTAGCGGGAGGGCCGAGCAGTACTTC. Its translation: CASSLTSGRAEQYF.

The rearrangement uses TRBV28 and TRBJ1-5; the D gene is possibly TRBD1 (6 bases). Trimming shortened V by 6 bases and J by 4 bases, and 16 bases separated the two germline ends. The CDR3 has 15 amino acids. Germline CDR1 reads MDHEN; CDR2 reads SYDVKM. For the CDR3, the DNA is TGTGCCAGCAGACCGACGGACAGTCAGAATCAGCCCCAGCATTTT. It codes for CASRPTDSQNQPQHF.

This clone appeared once. The CDR3 sequence is CASSLSQANTEAFF. CDR3 bases: TGTGCCAGCAGCTTAAGCCAGGCGAACACTGAAGCTTTCTTT. The chain has TRBV7-2 and TRBJ1-1; the D is unclear. V lost 2 bases, J lost 1 base, and 8 bases lay in between. The CDR3 is 14 amino acids. Germline CDR1 is SGHTA and CDR2 is FQGNSA.

The chain links TRBV10-3 to TRBJ1-1; TRBD1 is a possible D gene (5 bases). There are 13 residues in the CDR3. Trimming cost V 0 bases and J 11 bases, with 13 bases left between them. Germline CDR1 ENHRY, CDR2 SYGVKD. As DNA, the CDR3 is TGTGCCATCAGTGAGTCCGGGGGGGGTGATGCTTTCTTT. Protein: CAISESGGGDAFF.

This chain uses TRBV27 with TRBJ2-3, with 14 nucleotides matching TRBD2. The length of the CDR3 is 16 residues. Trimming took 5 bases from V and 5 from J; bases not matched to a gene: 6. Germline V gene data show CDR1 as MNHEY and CDR2 as SMNVEV (reference sequence). DNA for the CDR3: TGTGCCAGCAGTCCAAGACTAGCGGGAGGGCAAGATACGCAGTATTTT. Protein: CASSPRLAGGQDTQYF.